This record looks at one TCR beta chain sequence and its context. CDR1 and CDR2 from the germline V gene are SGHNT and YYREEE (reference sequence). The V segment lost 4 bases and the J segment 3 bases; nucleotides outside the gene matches: 10. The CDR3 contains 17 residues. The PCR used 60 Vbeta and 13 Jbeta primers. Profiling relied on immunoSEQ multiplex PCR, and the TCRdb table lists in-frame clones only, not all of them. This repertoire includes over 65,000 clones. These data are taken from a study of cytomegalovirus exposure and HLA in healthy donors. This sequence joins TRBV5-4 and TRBJ2-6; 7 nucleotides match TRBD2. This TCR came from a woman aged 30 to 39 in good health and CMV-seronegative. Sample: PBMCs. DNA of the CDR3: TGTGCCAGCAGCGTGGGGCGGGAGAGGCGTGGGGCCAACGTCCTGACTTTC. It yields the protein CASSVGRERRGANVLTF.